This record concerns one TCR beta chain sequence. Its antigen is currently unknown. This sample is part of a study of early T cells in non-severe SARS-CoV-2 infection. The study's findings and limits: Reliance on VDJdb matching favored anti-spike CD8 responses; private and CD4 specificities were missed.

TCRdb independently ran MiXCR on the 5' RACE reads; one entry per CDR3 protein. The data hold roughly 70,000 distinct CDR3 sequences, with roughly a sixth observed a single time. The CDR3 runs to 13 residues. V lost 4 bases, J lost 9 bases, and 15 bases lay in between. The germline V gene encodes CDR1 SGHAT and CDR2 FQNNGV. This chain links TRBV11-2 with TRBJ1-1; TRBD1 is a possible D gene (6 bases). The starting material was whole blood, obtained at baseline. The clonotype was recovered from an adult who was a healthcare worker with PCR-confirmed SARS-CoV-2 infection or an uninfected control (not recorded which). CDR3 nucleotide sequence: TGTGCCAGCAGCTCGAATTGGGGGCCTAAAGCTTTCTTT. Its translation: CASSSNWGPKAFF.